Listed below are T cell receptor beta chains from one sample, sequenced in a study of radiotherapy plus CTLA-4 blockade in lung cancer. TCRdb's copy holds only in-frame clones and misses some; the assay was immunoSEQ multiplex PCR. The repertoire includes 65,000 to 95,000 clones, roughly 84% of them detected once, and around 40% sits in the top ten. Sample: peripheral blood, taken from a patient treated with radiotherapy plus ipilimumab. The receptors were gathered from a human donor with non-small cell lung cancer that progressed on radiotherapy plus ipilimumab. Both conserved end residues are part of each CDR3. Fields, in order: clone size, J gene, D gene, V gene, CDR3 protein, CDR3 DNA. The D gene is left open where the match is weak. For some rows the clone size is stated as once, few or many, or as a class when expanded; others skip it.

clone_size: .; j_call: TRBJ1-3; d_call: .; v_call: TRBV19; cdr3_aa: CASSMEGGNTIYF; cdr3_nt: TGTGCCAGTAGTATGGAAGGAGGAAACACCATATATTTT
clone_size: .; j_call: TRBJ2-2; d_call: TRBD2; v_call: TRBV4-1; cdr3_aa: CAARDYKNTGELFF; cdr3_nt: TGCGCCGCACGGGACTATAAGAACACCGGGGAGCTGTTTTTT
clone_size: .; j_call: TRBJ1-1; d_call: TRBD1; v_call: TRBV10-2; cdr3_aa: CASSQQGANTEAFF; cdr3_nt: TGCGCCAGCAGTCAACAGGGGGCGAACACTGAAGCTTTCTTT
clone_size: .; j_call: TRBJ1-5; d_call: .; v_call: TRBV28; cdr3_aa: CASELSGYSQPQHF; cdr3_nt: TGTGCCAGCGAACTTTCAGGTTATTCCCAGCCCCAGCATTTT
clone_size: .; j_call: TRBJ1-5; d_call: .; v_call: TRBV6-1; cdr3_aa: CASSEARRSRVSNQPQHF; cdr3_nt: TGTGCCAGCAGTGAAGCGCGGAGGTCCAGGGTTAGCAATCAGCCCCAGCATTTT
clone_size: .; j_call: TRBJ1-2; d_call: .; v_call: TRBV5-6; cdr3_aa: CASSLEVPNYGYTF; cdr3_nt: TGTGCCAGCAGCTTGGAGGTCCCTAACTATGGCTACACCTTC
clone_size: .; j_call: TRBJ1-1; d_call: .; v_call: TRBV6-1; cdr3_aa: CASSDWATNTEAFF; cdr3_nt: TGTGCCAGCAGTGATTGGGCGACGAACACTGAAGCTTTCTTT
clone_size: once; j_call: TRBJ2-7; d_call: .; v_call: TRBV19; cdr3_aa: CASIGGSSYEQYF; cdr3_nt: TGTGCCAGTATCGGGGGTTCATCCTACGAGCAGTACTTC
clone_size: once; j_call: TRBJ1-4; d_call: .; v_call: TRBV28; cdr3_aa: CASSSRQVGNEKLFF; cdr3_nt: TGTGCCAGCAGTTCTAGACAGGTCGGGAATGAAAAACTGTTTTTT
clone_size: .; j_call: TRBJ1-5; d_call: .; v_call: TRBV19; cdr3_aa: CASSPPASNQPQHF; cdr3_nt: TGTGCCAGTAGTCCACCGGCAAGCAATCAGCCCCAGCATTTT
clone_size: .; j_call: TRBJ2-2; d_call: .; v_call: TRBV27; cdr3_aa: CASRSQQNTGELFF; cdr3_nt: TGTGCCAGCAGGAGCCAACAGAACACCGGGGAGCTGTTTTTT
clone_size: .; j_call: TRBJ2-7; d_call: TRBD1; v_call: TRBV6-1; cdr3_aa: CASSETLTKRGRGEQYF; cdr3_nt: TGTGCCAGCAGTGAAACCCTAACGAAGAGGGGGCGAGGCGAGCAGTACTTC
clone_size: .; j_call: TRBJ1-2; d_call: .; v_call: TRBV11-2; cdr3_aa: CASSLDPGSRGGYTF; cdr3_nt: TGTGCCAGCAGCTTAGATCCCGGGTCTCGGGGGGGCTACACCTTC
clone_size: .; j_call: TRBJ1-6; d_call: .; v_call: TRBV30; cdr3_aa: CAWSRGQDNSPLHF; cdr3_nt: TGTGCCTGGAGTCGAGGACAAGATAATTCACCCCTCCACTTT
clone_size: .; j_call: TRBJ2-1; d_call: TRBD2; v_call: TRBV18; cdr3_aa: CASSSGRKNNEQFF; cdr3_nt: TGTGCCAGCTCATCCGGGAGGAAAAACAATGAGCAGTTCTTC
clone_size: .; j_call: TRBJ1-1; d_call: TRBD1; v_call: TRBV28; cdr3_aa: CASSMTGGKGTEAFF; cdr3_nt: TGTGCCAGCAGTATGACAGGGGGCAAGGGGACTGAAGCTTTCTTT
clone_size: .; j_call: TRBJ2-2; d_call: .; v_call: TRBV6-6; cdr3_aa: CASSPTGSPSGELFF; cdr3_nt: TGTGCCAGCAGTCCAACCGGGAGTCCCTCCGGGGAGCTGTTTTTT
clone_size: .; j_call: TRBJ1-5; d_call: .; v_call: TRBV19; cdr3_aa: CASSRTVERPQHF; cdr3_nt: TGTGCCAGTAGTCGGACAGTCGAGAGACCCCAGCATTTT
clone_size: .; j_call: TRBJ2-2; d_call: .; v_call: TRBV6-5; cdr3_aa: CAGATPASTGELFF; cdr3_nt: TGTGCCGGAGCTACCCCGGCGAGCACCGGGGAGCTGTTTTTT
clone_size: .; j_call: TRBJ2-5; d_call: TRBD2; v_call: TRBV27; cdr3_aa: CASSPGGLDTQYF; cdr3_nt: TGTGCCAGCAGTCCGGGGGGGTTGGACACCCAGTACTTC
clone_size: .; j_call: TRBJ1-2; d_call: .; v_call: TRBV7-2; cdr3_aa: CASSDRTTLYGYTF; cdr3_nt: TGTGCCAGCAGCGACCGGACCACGCTCTATGGCTACACCTTC
clone_size: .; j_call: TRBJ2-7; d_call: TRBD1; v_call: TRBV7-2; cdr3_aa: CASSPWPGTGAYEQYF; cdr3_nt: TGTGCCAGCAGCCCCTGGCCCGGGACAGGGGCCTACGAGCAGTACTTC
clone_size: .; j_call: TRBJ2-1; d_call: .; v_call: TRBV9; cdr3_aa: CASSVGSSSYNEQFF; cdr3_nt: TGTGCCAGCAGCGTAGGCAGTAGCTCCTACAATGAGCAGTTCTTC
clone_size: once; j_call: TRBJ1-1; d_call: .; v_call: TRBV29-1; cdr3_aa: CSARWAGGNTEAFF; cdr3_nt: TGCAGCGCCAGGTGGGCTGGGGGTAACACTGAAGCTTTCTTT
clone_size: once; j_call: TRBJ1-1; d_call: .; v_call: TRBV5-4; cdr3_aa: CASSLGVNTEAFF; cdr3_nt: TGTGCCAGCAGCTTGGGAGTGAACACTGAAGCTTTCTTT
clone_size: .; j_call: TRBJ2-2; d_call: TRBD1; v_call: TRBV4-1; cdr3_aa: CASSRTGSRGAGELFF; cdr3_nt: TGCGCCAGCAGCCGGACAGGGTCTAGGGGCGCCGGGGAGCTGTTTTTT
clone_size: .; j_call: TRBJ2-5; d_call: TRBD2; v_call: TRBV5-4; cdr3_aa: CASSTKVAGGWETQYF; cdr3_nt: TGTGCCAGCAGCACGAAGGTAGCGGGAGGGTGGGAGACCCAGTACTTC
clone_size: .; j_call: TRBJ1-2; d_call: TRBD1; v_call: TRBV5-1; cdr3_aa: CASSPEDRGYYGYTF; cdr3_nt: TGCGCCAGCAGTCCCGAAGACAGGGGATACTATGGCTACACCTTC
clone_size: .; j_call: TRBJ1-1; d_call: .; v_call: TRBV6-1; cdr3_aa: CASRVGQPNTEAFF; cdr3_nt: TGTGCCAGCAGGGTAGGACAGCCGAACACTGAAGCTTTCTTT
clone_size: .; j_call: TRBJ2-1; d_call: .; v_call: TRBV5-1; cdr3_aa: CASSLSRDVSYNEQFF; cdr3_nt: TGCGCCAGCAGCTTGTCCCGCGACGTCTCCTACAATGAGCAGTTCTTC
clone_size: .; j_call: TRBJ2-2; d_call: TRBD2; v_call: TRBV7-9; cdr3_aa: CASSSGLAGYAGELFF; cdr3_nt: TGTGCCAGCAGCTCAGGACTAGCGGGATATGCCGGGGAGCTGTTTTTT
clone_size: once; j_call: TRBJ2-2; d_call: TRBD1; v_call: TRBV2; cdr3_aa: CASSERTGPGELFF; cdr3_nt: TGTGCCAGCAGTGAAAGGACAGGGCCCGGGGAGCTGTTTTTT
clone_size: .; j_call: TRBJ2-5; d_call: TRBD2; v_call: TRBV2; cdr3_aa: CASSGSGSYQETQYF; cdr3_nt: TGTGCCAGCAGTGGTAGCGGGAGTTACCAAGAGACCCAGTACTTC
clone_size: .; j_call: TRBJ2-7; d_call: .; v_call: TRBV2; cdr3_aa: CASSWTGTTYEQYF; cdr3_nt: TGTGCCAGCAGTTGGACCGGGACAACCTACGAGCAGTACTTC
clone_size: .; j_call: TRBJ2-2; d_call: .; v_call: TRBV11-2; cdr3_aa: CASDRLRNTGELFF; cdr3_nt: TGTGCCAGCGACAGACTCCGGAACACCGGGGAGCTGTTTTTT
clone_size: .; j_call: TRBJ1-5; d_call: .; v_call: TRBV30; cdr3_aa: CAWSVPPNQPQHF; cdr3_nt: TGTGCCTGGAGTGTACCCCCGAATCAGCCCCAGCATTTT
clone_size: .; j_call: TRBJ1-1; d_call: TRBD1; v_call: TRBV28; cdr3_aa: CASWTGPNTEAFF; cdr3_nt: TGTGCTAGCTGGACAGGGCCGAACACTGAAGCTTTCTTT
clone_size: .; j_call: TRBJ2-1; d_call: .; v_call: TRBV9; cdr3_aa: CASTGPPSYNEQFF; cdr3_nt: TGTGCCAGCACCGGCCCTCCCTCCTACAATGAGCAGTTCTTC
clone_size: .; j_call: TRBJ2-5; d_call: TRBD2; v_call: TRBV27; cdr3_aa: CASSSGLAWETQYF; cdr3_nt: TGTGCCAGCAGTTCAGGACTAGCGTGGGAGACCCAGTACTTC